This T cell receptor beta chain was sequenced for a study of T-cell memory formation after mild COVID-19. In germline, CDR1 is PRHDT, CDR2 FYEKMQ (reference sequence). V lost 5 bases, J lost 5 bases, and 8 bases stayed unmatched. The CDR3 totals 16 residues. One entry per CDR3 protein, called by TCRdb with MiXCR from the 5' RACE reads. The data contain some 450,000 distinct CDR3 sequences, around 18% of them seen just once; the ten biggest clones take up 7.5% to 9.5%. The source of this sequence is an adult woman who had mild COVID-19 (a few samples of this study predate the infection). Cell type and time point are not known. V and J are TRBV13 and TRBJ2-1, with 11 bases matching TRBD2. Source material: PBMCs or a T cell subset sorted from them (not recorded which). For the CDR3, the DNA is TGTGCCAGCAGCCCCGGGACTAGCGGCATGAACAATGAGCAGTTCTTC. Translating gives CASSPGTSGMNNEQFF.